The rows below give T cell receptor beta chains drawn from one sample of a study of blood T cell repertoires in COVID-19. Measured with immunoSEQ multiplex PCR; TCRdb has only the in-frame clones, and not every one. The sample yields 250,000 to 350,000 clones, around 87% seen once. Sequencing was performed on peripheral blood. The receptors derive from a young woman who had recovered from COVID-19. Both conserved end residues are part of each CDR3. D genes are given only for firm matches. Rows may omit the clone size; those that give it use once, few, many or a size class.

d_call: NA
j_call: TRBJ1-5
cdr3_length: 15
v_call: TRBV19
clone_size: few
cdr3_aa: CASLPTDFSNQPQHF
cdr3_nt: TGTGCCAGCTTGCCGACAGACTTTAGCAATCAGCCCCAGCATTTT

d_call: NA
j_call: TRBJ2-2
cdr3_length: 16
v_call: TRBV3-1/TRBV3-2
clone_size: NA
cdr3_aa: CASSQDRGLRAGELFF
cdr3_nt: TGTGCCAGCAGCCAAGATAGGGGCCTCCGGGCCGGGGAGCTGTTTTTT

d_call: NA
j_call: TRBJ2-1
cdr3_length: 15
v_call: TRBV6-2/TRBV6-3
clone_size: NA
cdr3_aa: CASSNPPAGKNEQFF
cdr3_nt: TGTGCCAGCAGCAACCCCCCTGCGGGAAAGAATGAGCAGTTCTTC

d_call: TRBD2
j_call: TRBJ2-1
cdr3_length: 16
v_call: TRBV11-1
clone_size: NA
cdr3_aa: CASSSYVAGGANEQFF
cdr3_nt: TGTGCCAGCAGCTCATACGTAGCGGGAGGAGCCAATGAGCAGTTCTTC

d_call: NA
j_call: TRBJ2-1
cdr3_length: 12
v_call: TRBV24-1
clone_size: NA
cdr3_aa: CATSDRYNEQFF
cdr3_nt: TGTGCCACCAGTGACCGTTACAATGAGCAGTTCTTC

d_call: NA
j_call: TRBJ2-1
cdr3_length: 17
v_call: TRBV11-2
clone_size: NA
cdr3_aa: CASSFFRGSGSYNEQFF
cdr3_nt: TGTGCCAGCAGCTTCTTCAGGGGTAGCGGGTCCTACAATGAGCAGTTCTTC

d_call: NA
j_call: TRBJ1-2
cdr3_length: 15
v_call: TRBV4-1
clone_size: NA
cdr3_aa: CASSQAGGDNYGYTF
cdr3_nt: TGCGCCAGCAGCCAAGCCGGGGGGGACAACTATGGCTACACCTTC

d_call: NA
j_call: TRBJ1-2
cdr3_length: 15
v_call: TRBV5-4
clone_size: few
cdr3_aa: CASSLDSHTNYGYTF
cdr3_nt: TGTGCCAGCAGCTTAGACAGCCACACTAACTATGGCTACACCTTC

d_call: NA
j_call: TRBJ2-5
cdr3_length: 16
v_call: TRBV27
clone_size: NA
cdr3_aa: CASSPRESLHSGTQYF
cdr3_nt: TGTGCCAGCAGTCCCCGGGAGTCTCTACACTCGGGGACCCAGTACTTC

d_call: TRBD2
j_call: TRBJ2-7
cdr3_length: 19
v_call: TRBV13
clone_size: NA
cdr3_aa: CASSFRTSGGRGFSYEQYF
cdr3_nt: TGTGCCAGCAGCTTCAGGACTAGCGGGGGGCGGGGTTTTTCCTACGAGCAGTACTTC